The source of this T cell receptor (beta chain) is a study of cytomegalovirus exposure and HLA in healthy donors. The PCR had 60 Vbeta and 13 Jbeta primers. TCRdb keeps only in-frame clones here, not all; method: immunoSEQ multiplex PCR. The sample consists of around 150,000 clones, approximately 80% of them appearing once. Germline assignment: CDR1 GTSNPN and CDR2 SVGIG (reference sequence). V gave up 4 bases and J gave up 6 bases, with 6 bases separating them. This CDR3 has 10 residues. The sequenced sample was PBMCs. V is TRBV30 and J is TRBJ1-1; D remains ambiguous. The sequence was obtained from a male donor in good health and CMV-seronegative. The CDR3 DNA sequence: TGTGCCTGGAAATATCCTGAAGCTTTCTTT. Translating gives CAWKYPEAFF.